This TCR beta chain was documented in a study of shared clonotypes between healthy human individuals (dated by TCRdb to 2020 to 2022). About the investigation overall: A couple of women and a few men aged 18 to 49 years were included in the cohort. Per donor, three plates each were used for CD4 naive and CD4 memory, two for CD8 naive, and one for CD8 memory. Blood TCR repertoires of five healthy adults were deeply sequenced to estimate repertoire size and the extent of clonotype sharing between individuals. Libraries were prepared and TCR repertoires were sequenced by different laboratories using diverse techniques, in order to increase sequencing depth and limit assay-specific biases. Each donor's leukapheresis produced roughly between about 0.9 and 9.5 billion PBMCs. Overall study outcomes, separate from this receptor: Approximately 4.8% of naive CD4, roughly 3.5% of naive CD8, 2% to 2.5% of memory CD4, and about 0.4% of memory CD8 clonotypes were shared across several donors. Based on pairwise subsampling, the degree of clonotype sharing among donors was expected to be affected by sequencing depth. Compared with non-shared clonotypes, clonotypes shared by all four sorted-subset donors had higher generation probabilities. Incomplete sequencing was indicated by rarefaction of sorted-subset datasets, despite the large sequencing depth. Sampling was restricted to blood, and TCR repertoires in tissue are likely to differ from TCR repertoires in blood. Larger estimated clonotype richness was generally found for naive subsets than for memory subsets. The genetic and exposure-history diversity represented was limited by the small number of donors.

Using the deep immunoSEQ assay, multiplex PCR amplified TCR CDR3 regions from genomic DNA. Extracted genomic DNA from each cell subset was spread evenly across all wells of several immunoSEQ 96-well plates, with each plate serving as a replicate. For sorted subsets, 150 to 250 ng of genomic DNA, equivalent to 30,000 or so T cell genomes, went into each replicate PCR. The purified libraries were quantified using a Qubit 3.0 fluorometer, sized with a Bioanalyzer 2100, and then quantified again using the KAPA Library Quantification kit. Each immunoSEQ 96-well plate was sequenced on its own single-read 150-cycle Illumina NextSeq 550 flow cell. The study's processing was this. Because the immunoSEQ output included only junctional sequences and no quality scores, the filtering could not be the same as the filtering used for full-length reads. To assign V/J genes and CDR3, sequences were annotated using PyIR, a Python wrapper for IgBLAST v1.9, with IMGT germline references. Any read was removed if the V/J assignment was weak (E-value above 1e-6), the CDR3 was missing, or the read contained stop codons, out-of-frame junctions, or ambiguous translated residues. V3J clonotypes were defined as sequences sharing an identical inferred V gene, J gene, and CDR3 amino acid sequence. Percentage overlap between repertoires was computed as shared unique clonotypes divided by the size of the smaller repertoire. RTK rarefaction, the Chao1 estimator, and Recon v2.1 estimates of unobserved clonotypes were used to assess repertoire richness. Generation probabilities were computed with OLGA for all TCRbeta clonotypes obtained by the gDNA method from several donors. Sourced from immuneACCESS, this table was stored by TCRdb with only in-frame sequences that have V and J called. A share of the clones is absent; for the studies checked, an unresolved V gene accounts for under half, and the remainder has no known explanation. V and J calls and clone size follow that table, whereas D and trimming were derived from the DNA. Within this sample are about 2.2 million clones, with approximately 94% of them counted one time only. Clones ranked in the top ten supply under 2% of the sample.

CD8 naive samples consisted of CD45RO-negative cells that were positively selected for CCR7, yielding a CD45RA+CCR7+ population without TemRA cells. Healthy HIV-negative adults with no recently reported acute infections or vaccinations were included as donors. All donors were Caucasian adults living in Nashville, Tennessee, USA. Blood was obtained by leukapheresis, after which PBMCs were separated by Ficoll-Histopaque density gradient centrifugation and cryopreserved in liquid nitrogen vapor phase. Purity and quantity of every magnetically sorted T cell population were checked by analytical flow cytometry. Genomic DNA was isolated from every sorted fraction and measured by UV absorbance on a Nanodrop 2000c. Taken from the germline V gene, the CDR1 and CDR2 loops are SGHAT and FQNNGV. The cysteine opens and the phenylalanine closes a CDR3 of 16 amino acids. The retained sequence is limited to the CDR3, 48 bases, with the frame set at the first base. V ends up 4 bases short and J 4 bases short, with an unmatched junction base count of 6.

Comments on this clone: Its antigen is currently not known. No much larger clone exists at a distance of one base, and base qualities are not known.

The V gene is TRBV11-2 and the J gene is TRBJ2-2, with 10 bases matching TRBD2. The sequence derives from a man aged 18 to 30 in good health. Some clones in this sample may be carry-over from other donors' samples. The sample was naive CD8+ T cells from PBMCs. Sample cell subset or site, as interpreted from the label and publication: CD45RA+CCR7+. The nucleotide sequence is TGTGCCAGCAGCTGGGCCCTAGCGGGAGTCACCGGGGAGCTGTTTTTT. Its amino acids are CASSWALAGVTGELFF.